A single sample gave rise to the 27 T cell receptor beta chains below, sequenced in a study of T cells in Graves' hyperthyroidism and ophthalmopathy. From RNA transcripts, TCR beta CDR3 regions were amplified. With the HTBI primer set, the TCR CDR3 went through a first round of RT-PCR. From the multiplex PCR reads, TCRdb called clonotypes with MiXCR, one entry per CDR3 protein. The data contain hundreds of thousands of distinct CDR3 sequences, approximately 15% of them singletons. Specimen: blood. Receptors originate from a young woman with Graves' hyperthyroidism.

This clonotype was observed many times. The CDR3 here is CASSLSSALNTEAFF. The CDR3 coding sequence is TGCGCCAGCAGCTTGAGTTCCGCTTTGAACACTGAAGCTTTCTTT. The rearrangement joins TRBV5-1 to TRBJ1-1; D remains ambiguous. This CDR3 is built from 15 residues. V shed 1 base and J shed 0 bases, with 10 bases lying between them. Germline V gene lookup returns CDR1 SGHRS and CDR2 YFSETQ.

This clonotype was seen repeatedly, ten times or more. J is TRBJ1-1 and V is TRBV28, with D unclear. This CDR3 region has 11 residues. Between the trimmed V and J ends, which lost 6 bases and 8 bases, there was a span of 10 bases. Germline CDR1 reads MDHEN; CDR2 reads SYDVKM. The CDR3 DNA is TGTGCCAGCAGCCTTGGGTTGGAAGCTTTCTTT. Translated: CASSLGLEAFF.

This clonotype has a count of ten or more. The CDR3 nucleotides are TGTGCCAGCAGTACTCGGCAAGCCGGGGAGCTGTTTTTT. It codes for CASSTRQAGELFF. The chain has TRBV6-2 or TRBV6-3 and TRBJ2-2; D not resolved. Per the germline V gene, CDR1 is MNHEY and CDR2 is SVGEGT. With 5 bases removed from V and 6 bases from J, the gap between germline ends came to 10 bases. The CDR3 covers 13 residues.

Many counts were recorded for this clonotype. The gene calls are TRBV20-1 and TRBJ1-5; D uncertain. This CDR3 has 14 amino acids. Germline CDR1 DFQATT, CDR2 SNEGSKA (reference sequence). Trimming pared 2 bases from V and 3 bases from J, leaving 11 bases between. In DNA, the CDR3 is TGCAGTGCTAGACCTGGGCTAGCCAATCAGCCCCAGCATTTT. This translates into CSARPGLANQPQHF.

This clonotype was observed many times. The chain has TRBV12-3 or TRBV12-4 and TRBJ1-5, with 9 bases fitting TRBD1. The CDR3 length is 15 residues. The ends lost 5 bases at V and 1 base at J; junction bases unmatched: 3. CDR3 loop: CASSLTGGSNQPQHF. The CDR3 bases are TGTGCCAGCAGTCTCACAGGGGGCAGCAATCAGCCCCAGCATTTT.

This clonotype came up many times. CDR3 residues: CASSFNSGANVLTF. In DNA, the CDR3 is TGTGCCAGCAGTTTCAACTCTGGGGCCAACGTCCTGACTTTC. V usage is TRBV28 and J usage is TRBJ2-6; D gene uncertain. Germline V gene sequence: CDR1 MDHEN, CDR2 SYDVKM. Trimming left V 3 bases short and J 0 bases short, with 3 bases between. CDR3 length equals 14 residues.

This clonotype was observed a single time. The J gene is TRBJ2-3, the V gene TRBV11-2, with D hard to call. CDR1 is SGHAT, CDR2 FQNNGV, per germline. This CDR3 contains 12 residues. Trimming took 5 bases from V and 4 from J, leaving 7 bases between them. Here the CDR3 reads CASSESSDTQYF. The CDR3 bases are TGTGCCAGCAGCGAGTCATCAGATACGCAGTATTTT.

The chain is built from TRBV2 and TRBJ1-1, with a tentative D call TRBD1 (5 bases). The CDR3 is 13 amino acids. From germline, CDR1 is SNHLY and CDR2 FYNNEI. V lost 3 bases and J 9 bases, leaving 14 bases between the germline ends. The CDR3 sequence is CASSEGWSDKAFF. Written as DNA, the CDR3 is TGTGCCAGCAGTGAGGGGTGGTCGGACAAAGCTTTCTTT.

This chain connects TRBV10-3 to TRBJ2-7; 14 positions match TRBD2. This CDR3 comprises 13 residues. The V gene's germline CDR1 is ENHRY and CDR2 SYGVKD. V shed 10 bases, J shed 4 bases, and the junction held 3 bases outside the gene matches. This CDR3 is CATGLAGEYEQYF. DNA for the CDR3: TGTGCCACGGGACTAGCGGGAGAATACGAGCAGTACTTC.

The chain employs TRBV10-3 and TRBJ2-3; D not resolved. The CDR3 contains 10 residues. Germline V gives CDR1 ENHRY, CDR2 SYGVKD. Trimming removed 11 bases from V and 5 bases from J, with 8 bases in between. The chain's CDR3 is CAPGRDTQYF. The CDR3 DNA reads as TGTGCCCCCGGTAGAGATACGCAGTATTTT.

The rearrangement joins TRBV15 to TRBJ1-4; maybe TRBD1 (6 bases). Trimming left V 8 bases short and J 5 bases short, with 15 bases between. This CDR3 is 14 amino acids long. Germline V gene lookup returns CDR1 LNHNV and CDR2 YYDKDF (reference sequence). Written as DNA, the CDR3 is TGTGCCACCGGCCCAACAGGGAGAAATGAAAAACTGTTTTTT. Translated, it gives CATGPTGRNEKLFF.

The CDR3 DNA reads as TGTGCCAGCAGCTTGGCCGACGGGAATGGCTACACCTTC. It specifies CASSLADGNGYTF. This chain uses TRBV5-6 with TRBJ1-2, with no clear D. The V end lost 0 bases, the J end lost 6 bases, and 9 bases lay between the germline ends. The CDR3 is made up of 13 amino acids. The germline gives CDR1 SGHDT, CDR2 YYEEEE.

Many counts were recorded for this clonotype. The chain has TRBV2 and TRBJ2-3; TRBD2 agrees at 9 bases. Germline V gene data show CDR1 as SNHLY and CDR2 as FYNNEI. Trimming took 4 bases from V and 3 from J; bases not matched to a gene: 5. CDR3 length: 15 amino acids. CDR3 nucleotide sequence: TGTGCCAGCAGTGCTGATAGCGGGAGAACAGATACGCAGTATTTT. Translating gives CASSADSGRTDTQYF.

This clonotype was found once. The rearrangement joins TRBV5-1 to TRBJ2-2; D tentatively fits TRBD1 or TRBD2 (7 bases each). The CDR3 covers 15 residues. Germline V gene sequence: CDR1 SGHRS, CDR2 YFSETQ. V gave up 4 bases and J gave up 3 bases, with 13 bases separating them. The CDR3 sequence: CASSPGGVDTGELFF. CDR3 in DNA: TGCGCCAGCAGCCCAGGGGGGGTAGACACCGGGGAGCTGTTTTTT.

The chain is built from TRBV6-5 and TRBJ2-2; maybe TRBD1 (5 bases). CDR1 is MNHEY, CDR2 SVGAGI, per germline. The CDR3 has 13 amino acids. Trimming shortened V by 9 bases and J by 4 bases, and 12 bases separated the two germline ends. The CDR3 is CASRYRFTGELFF. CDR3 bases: TGTGCCAGTCGTTACAGGTTCACCGGGGAGCTGTTTTTT.

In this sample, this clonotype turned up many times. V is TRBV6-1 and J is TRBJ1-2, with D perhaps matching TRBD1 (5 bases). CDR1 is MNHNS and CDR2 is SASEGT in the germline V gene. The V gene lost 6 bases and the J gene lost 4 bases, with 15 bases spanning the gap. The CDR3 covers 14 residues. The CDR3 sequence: CASRSRQQTYGYTF. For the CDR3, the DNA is TGTGCCAGCAGAAGTCGACAGCAAACCTATGGCTACACCTTC.

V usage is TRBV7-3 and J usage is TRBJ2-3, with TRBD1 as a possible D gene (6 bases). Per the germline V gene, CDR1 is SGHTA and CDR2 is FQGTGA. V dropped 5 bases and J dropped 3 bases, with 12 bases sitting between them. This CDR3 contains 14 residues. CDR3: CASSLGQLTDTQYF. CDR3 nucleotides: TGTGCCAGCAGCCTCGGACAGTTGACAGATACGCAGTATTTT. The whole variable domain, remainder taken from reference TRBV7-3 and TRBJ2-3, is GAGVSQTPSNKVTEKGKYVELRCDPISGHTALYWYRQSLGQGPEFLIYFQGTGAADDSGLPNDRFFAVRPEGSVSTLKIQRTERGDSAVYLCASSLGQLTDTQYFGPGTRLTVL.

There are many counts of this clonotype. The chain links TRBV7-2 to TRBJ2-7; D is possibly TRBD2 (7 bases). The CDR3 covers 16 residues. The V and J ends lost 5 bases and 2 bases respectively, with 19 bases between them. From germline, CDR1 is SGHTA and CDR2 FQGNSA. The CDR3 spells CASSPRGGVSTYEQYF. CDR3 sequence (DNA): TGTGCCAGCAGCCCTAGGGGGGGGGTCTCGACCTACGAGCAGTACTTC.

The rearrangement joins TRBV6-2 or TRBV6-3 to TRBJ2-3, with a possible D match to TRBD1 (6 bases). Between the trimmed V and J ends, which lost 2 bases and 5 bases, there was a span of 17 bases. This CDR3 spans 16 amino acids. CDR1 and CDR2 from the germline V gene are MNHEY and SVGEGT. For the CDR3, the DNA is TGTGCCAGCAGTTACATGCAGGGGCCGGTCGGAGATACGCAGTATTTT. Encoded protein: CASSYMQGPVGDTQYF.

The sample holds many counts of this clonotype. As DNA, the CDR3 is TGTGCCTCGTCGTACTTCGAGACCAATGAGCAGTTCTTC. It encodes CASSYFETNEQFF. This chain links TRBV2 with TRBJ2-1; D is unclear. Germline V gene lookup returns CDR1 SNHLY and CDR2 FYNNEI. The CDR3 runs 13 residues. Trimming shortened V by 11 bases and J by 6 bases, and 17 bases separated the two germline ends.

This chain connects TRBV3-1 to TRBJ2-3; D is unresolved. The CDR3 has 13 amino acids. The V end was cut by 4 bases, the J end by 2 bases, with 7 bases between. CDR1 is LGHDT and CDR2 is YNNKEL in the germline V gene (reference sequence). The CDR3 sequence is CASSPQTTDTQYF. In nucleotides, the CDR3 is TGTGCCAGCAGCCCGCAGACCACAGATACGCAGTATTTT.

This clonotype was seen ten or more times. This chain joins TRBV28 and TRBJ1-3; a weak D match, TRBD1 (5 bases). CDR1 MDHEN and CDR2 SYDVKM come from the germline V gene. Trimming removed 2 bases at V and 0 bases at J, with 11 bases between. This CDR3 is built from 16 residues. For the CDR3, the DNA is TGTGCCAGCAGTTTACTGGGACCGCGCTCTGGAAACACCATATATTTT. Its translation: CASSLLGPRSGNTIYF.

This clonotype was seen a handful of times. CDR3 residues: CSVQTAGLQYEQYF. The CDR3 coding sequence is TGCAGCGTTCAGACTGCGGGGCTACAATACGAGCAGTACTTC. The chain couples TRBV29-1 to TRBJ2-7; a possible D gene is TRBD2 (6 bases). The CDR3 is 14 residues long. Per the germline V gene, CDR1 is SQVTM and CDR2 is ANQGSEA. Trimming stripped 5 bases from V and 4 bases from J, with 18 bases between.

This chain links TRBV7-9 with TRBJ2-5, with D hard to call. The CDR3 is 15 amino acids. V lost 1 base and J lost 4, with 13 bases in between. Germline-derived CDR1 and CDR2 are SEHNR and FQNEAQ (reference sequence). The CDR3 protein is CASSLVNSWRETQYF. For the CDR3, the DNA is TGTGCCAGCAGCTTAGTAAACAGCTGGCGAGAGACCCAGTACTTC.

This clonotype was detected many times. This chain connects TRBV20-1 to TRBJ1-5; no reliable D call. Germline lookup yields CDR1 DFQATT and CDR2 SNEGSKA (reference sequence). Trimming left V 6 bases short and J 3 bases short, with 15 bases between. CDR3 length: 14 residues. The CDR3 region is CSAALGRDNQPQHF. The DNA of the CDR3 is TGCAGTGCCGCTCTGGGCAGAGACAATCAGCCCCAGCATTTT.

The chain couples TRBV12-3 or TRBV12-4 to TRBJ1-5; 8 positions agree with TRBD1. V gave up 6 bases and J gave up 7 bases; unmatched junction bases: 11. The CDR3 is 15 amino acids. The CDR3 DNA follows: TGTGCCAGCAGGCAAGAAGGACAGGGAGGGCAGCCCCAGCATTTT. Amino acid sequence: CASRQEGQGGQPQHF.

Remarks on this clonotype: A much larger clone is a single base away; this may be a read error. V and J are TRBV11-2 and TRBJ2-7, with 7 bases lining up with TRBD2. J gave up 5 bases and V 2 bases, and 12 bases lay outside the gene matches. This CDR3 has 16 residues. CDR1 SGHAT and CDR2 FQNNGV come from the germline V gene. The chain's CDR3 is CASSLKRTSVWDEQYF. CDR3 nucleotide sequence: TGTGCCAGCAGCTTAAAGCGAACTAGCGTTTGGGACGAGCAGTACTTC.